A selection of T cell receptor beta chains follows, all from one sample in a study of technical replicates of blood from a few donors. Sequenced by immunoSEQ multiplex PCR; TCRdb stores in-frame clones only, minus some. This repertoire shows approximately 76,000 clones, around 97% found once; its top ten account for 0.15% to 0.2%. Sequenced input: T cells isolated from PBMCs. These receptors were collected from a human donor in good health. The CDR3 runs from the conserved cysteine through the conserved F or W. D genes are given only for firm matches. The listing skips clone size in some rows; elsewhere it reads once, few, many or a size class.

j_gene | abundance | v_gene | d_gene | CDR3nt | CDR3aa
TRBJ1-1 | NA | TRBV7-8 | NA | TGTGCCAGCAGCCTAGAAAGGGAGACTGAAGCTTTCTTT | CASSLERETEAFF
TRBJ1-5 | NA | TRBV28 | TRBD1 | TGTGCCAGCAGTATTGACAGGGGACGGTTCAATCAGCCCCAGCATTTT | CASSIDRGRFNQPQHF
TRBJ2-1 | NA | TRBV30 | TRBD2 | TGTGCCTGGAGTTCGGGGGGTCGAGGGCAGTTCTTC | CAWSSGGRGQFF
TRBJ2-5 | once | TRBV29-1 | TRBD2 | TGCAGCGTTCCAACTCCGGGAGGTGGTGAGACCCAGTACTTC | CSVPTPGGGETQYF
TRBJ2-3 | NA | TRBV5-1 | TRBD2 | TGCGCCAGCAGCTTGGAAACTAGCGGGGGTCCCACAGATACGCAGTATTTT | CASSLETSGGPTDTQYF
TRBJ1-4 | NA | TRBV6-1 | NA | TGTGCCAGCGGGGGGAGGGCCACTAATGAAAAACTGTTTTTT | CASGGRATNEKLFF
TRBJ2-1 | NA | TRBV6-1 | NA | TGTGCCAGCACCCCAGGGCGGGGCTACAATGAGCAGTTCTTC | CASTPGRGYNEQFF
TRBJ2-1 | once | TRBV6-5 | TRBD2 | TGTGCCAGCAGTTCAGCGGGATCTGAGCAGTTCTTC | CASSSAGSEQFF
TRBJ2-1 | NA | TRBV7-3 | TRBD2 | TGTGCCAGCAGCCGGACTCTCCCCCTAGCGGGGGAAGACAATGAGCAGTTCTTC | CASSRTLPLAGEDNEQFF
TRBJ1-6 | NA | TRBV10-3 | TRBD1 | TGTGCCATCAGTGAGTCGGCGGGACAGGGTGATTCACCCCTCCACTTT | CAISESAGQGDSPLHF
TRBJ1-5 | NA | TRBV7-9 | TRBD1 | TGTGCCAGCAGTCCCCAGGGGGATCAGCCCCAGCATTTT | CASSPQGDQPQHF
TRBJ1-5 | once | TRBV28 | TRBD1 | TGTGCCAGCAGTTTGTCGACAGGGATCCCGAAGCATTTT | CASSLSTGIPKHF
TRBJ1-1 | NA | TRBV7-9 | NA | TGTGCCAGCAGCCCCCGACTTGGGGGGGACACTGAAGCTTTCTTT | CASSPRLGGDTEAFF
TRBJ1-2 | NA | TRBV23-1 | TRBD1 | TGCGCCAGCAGTCAATCTATCGCGGACAGGGAAGGCTACACCTTC | CASSQSIADREGYTF
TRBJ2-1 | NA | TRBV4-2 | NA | TGTGCCAGCAGCCAAGAGTCCGGGAACAATGAGCAGTTCTTC | CASSQESGNNEQFF
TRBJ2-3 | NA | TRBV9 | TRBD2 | TGTGCCAGCAGCTCCGGGGGGGCGGGGGGTCGCACAGATACGCAGTATTTT | CASSSGGAGGRTDTQYF
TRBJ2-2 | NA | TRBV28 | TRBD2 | TGTGCCAGCAAGACCCCGACTAGCGCTTACGGGGAGCTGTTTTTT | CASKTPTSAYGELFF
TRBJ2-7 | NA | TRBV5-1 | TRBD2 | TGCGCCAGCAGCTTGCCACCGTTGAACCGCAGCGGGAGGGCCGGAATATACGAGCAGTACTTC | CASSLPPLNRSGRAGIYEQYF
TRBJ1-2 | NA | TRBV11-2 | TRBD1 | TGTGCCAGCAGCCCCGACAGGGTACCGGATGGCTACACCTTC | CASSPDRVPDGYTF
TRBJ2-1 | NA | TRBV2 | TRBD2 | TGTGCCAGCGGAGCTAGCGGGGGGGCCTTCAATGAGCAGTTCTTC | CASGASGGAFNEQFF
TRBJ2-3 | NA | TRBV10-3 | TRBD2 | TGTGCCATCAGTGGGACTAGCGCCACAGATACGCAGTATTTT | CAISGTSATDTQYF
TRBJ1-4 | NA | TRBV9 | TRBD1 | TGTGCCAGCAGCGTAGGCGGGACAGGGGGCGAGGGTCTGTTTTTT | CASSVGGTGGEGLFF
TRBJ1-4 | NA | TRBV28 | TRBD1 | TGTGCCAGCAGCGACAGGGGTTACTCAACTAATGAAAAACTGTTTTTT | CASSDRGYSTNEKLFF
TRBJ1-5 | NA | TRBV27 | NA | TGTGCCAGGAATGGGGGGGACAATCAGCCCCAGCATTTT | CARNGGDNQPQHF
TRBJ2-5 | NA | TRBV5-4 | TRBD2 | TGTGCCAGCAGCTCCTTAGCGGGGGGGCCGGAGACCCAGTACTTC | CASSSLAGGPETQYF
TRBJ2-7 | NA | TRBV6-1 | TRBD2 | TGTGCCAGCAGTGAGGAAAGCGGGAGCGACGAGCAGTACTTC | CASSEESGSDEQYF
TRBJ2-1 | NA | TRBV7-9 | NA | TGTGCCAGCAGCCTCCCCCGGGACTTTTACAATGAGCAGTTCTTC | CASSLPRDFYNEQFF
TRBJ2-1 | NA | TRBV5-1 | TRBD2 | TGCGCCAGCAGCACCGGACTAGCGGGACGGGGTGCCTACAATGAGCAGTTCTTC | CASSTGLAGRGAYNEQFF